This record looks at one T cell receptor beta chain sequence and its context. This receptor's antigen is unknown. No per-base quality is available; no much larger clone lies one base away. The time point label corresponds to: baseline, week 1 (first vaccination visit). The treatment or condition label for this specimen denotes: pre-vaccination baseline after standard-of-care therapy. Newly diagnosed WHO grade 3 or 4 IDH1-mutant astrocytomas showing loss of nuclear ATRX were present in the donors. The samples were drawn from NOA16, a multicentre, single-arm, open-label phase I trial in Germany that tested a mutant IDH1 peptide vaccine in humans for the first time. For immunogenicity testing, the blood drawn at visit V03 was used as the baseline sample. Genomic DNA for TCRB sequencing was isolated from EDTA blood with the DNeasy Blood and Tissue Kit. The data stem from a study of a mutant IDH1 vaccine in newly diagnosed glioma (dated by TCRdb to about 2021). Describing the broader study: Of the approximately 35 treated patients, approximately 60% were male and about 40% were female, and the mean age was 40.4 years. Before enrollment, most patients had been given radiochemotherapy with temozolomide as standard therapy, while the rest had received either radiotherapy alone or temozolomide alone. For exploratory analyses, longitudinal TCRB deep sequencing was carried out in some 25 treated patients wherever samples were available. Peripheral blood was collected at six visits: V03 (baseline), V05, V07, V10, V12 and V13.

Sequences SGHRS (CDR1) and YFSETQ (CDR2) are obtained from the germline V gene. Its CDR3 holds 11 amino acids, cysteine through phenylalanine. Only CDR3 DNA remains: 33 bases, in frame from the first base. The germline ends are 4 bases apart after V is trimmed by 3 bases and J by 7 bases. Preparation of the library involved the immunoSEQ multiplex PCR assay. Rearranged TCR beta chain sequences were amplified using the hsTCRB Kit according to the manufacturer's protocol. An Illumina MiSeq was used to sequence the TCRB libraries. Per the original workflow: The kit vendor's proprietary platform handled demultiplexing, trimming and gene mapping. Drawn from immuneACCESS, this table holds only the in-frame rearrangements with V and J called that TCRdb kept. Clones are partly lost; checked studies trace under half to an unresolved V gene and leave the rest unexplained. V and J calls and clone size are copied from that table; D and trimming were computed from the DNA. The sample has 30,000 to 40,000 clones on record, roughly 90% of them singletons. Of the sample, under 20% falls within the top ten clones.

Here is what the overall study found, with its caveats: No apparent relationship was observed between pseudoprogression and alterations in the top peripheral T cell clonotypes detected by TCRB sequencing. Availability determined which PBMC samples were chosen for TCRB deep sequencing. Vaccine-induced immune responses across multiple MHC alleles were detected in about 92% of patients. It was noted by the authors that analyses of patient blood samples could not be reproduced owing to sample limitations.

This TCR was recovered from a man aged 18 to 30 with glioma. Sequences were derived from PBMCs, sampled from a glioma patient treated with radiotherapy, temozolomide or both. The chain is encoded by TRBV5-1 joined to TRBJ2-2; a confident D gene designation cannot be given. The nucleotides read TGCGCCAGCAGCTCCGGCGGGGAGCTGTTTTTT. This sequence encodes CASSSGGELFF.